One T cell receptor (beta chain) is described in this entry. This entry comes from a study of T cell changes during pregnancy in multiple sclerosis. Sequenced by immunoSEQ multiplex PCR; TCRdb stores in-frame clones only, minus some. The sample contains 45,000 to 50,000 clones, approximately 91% of which appear only once. The clonotype comes from a female donor with multiple sclerosis, enrolled in a pregnancy study. This specimen was CD8+ T cells from peripheral blood mononuclear cells, taken after pregnancy.

The CDR3 sequence: CASSELLTSVGGELFF. The DNA for the CDR3 is TGTGCCAGCAGTGAATTACTGACTAGCGTTGGCGGGGAGCTGTTTTTT. The V and J genes are TRBV2 and TRBJ2-2; 8 nucleotides line up with TRBD2. Looked up from germline, CDR1 is SNHLY and CDR2 is FYNNEI. This CDR3 region has 16 residues. With 2 bases clipped from V and 7 bases from J, the junction kept 9 bases outside the gene matches.